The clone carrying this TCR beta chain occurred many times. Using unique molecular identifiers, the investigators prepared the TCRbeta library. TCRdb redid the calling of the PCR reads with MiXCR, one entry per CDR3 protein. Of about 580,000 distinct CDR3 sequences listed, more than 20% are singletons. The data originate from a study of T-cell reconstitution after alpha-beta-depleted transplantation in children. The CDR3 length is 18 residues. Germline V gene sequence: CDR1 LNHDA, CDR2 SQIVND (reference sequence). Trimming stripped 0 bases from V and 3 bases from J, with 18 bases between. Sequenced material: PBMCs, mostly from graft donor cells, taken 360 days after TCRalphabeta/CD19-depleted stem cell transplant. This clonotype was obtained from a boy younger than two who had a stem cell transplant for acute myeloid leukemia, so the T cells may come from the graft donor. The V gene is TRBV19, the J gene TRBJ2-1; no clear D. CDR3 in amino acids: CASSIDPPLVRDYNEQFF. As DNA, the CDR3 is TGTGCCAGTAGTATAGATCCCCCCCTAGTAAGGGACTACAATGAGCAGTTCTTC.